Only one count was recorded for the clone carrying this T cell receptor (beta chain). Its antigen is unknown. The sample is drawn from a study of a mutant IDH1 vaccine in newly diagnosed glioma. Study summary: In weeks 1, 3, 5, 7, 11, 15, 19 and 23, patients were vaccinated.

Produced via immunoSEQ multiplex PCR; TCRdb's table is partial and in-frame only. This sample carries tens of thousands of clones, 80% to 90% of them seen once, and the ten largest clones take about 7%. Time point denoted: week 5, during vaccination. It was 300 ug of mutant IDH1 20-mer peptide that made up each vaccine dose, given with topical imiquimod. Newly diagnosed WHO grade 3 or 4 IDH1-mutant, ATRX-lost astrocytomas were identified in the donors. CDR3 size: 12 residues. Germline values: CDR1 SNHLY, CDR2 FYNNEI. Trimming stripped 3 bases from V and 8 bases from J, with 8 bases between. The origin of this receptor is a woman in her forties or fifties with glioma. Sequences were derived from PBMCs, sampled from a glioma patient whose treatment included an IDH1 peptide vaccine. The chain recombines TRBV2 with TRBJ2-1; D gene uncertain. CDR3 in amino acids: CASSESSYEQFF. DNA for the CDR3: TGTGCCAGCAGTGAGAGTTCGTATGAGCAGTTCTTC. The whole variable domain, remainder taken from reference TRBV2 and TRBJ2-1, is EPEVTQTPSHQVTQMGQEVILRCVPISNHLYFYWYRQILGQKVEFLVSFYNNEISEKSEIFDDQFSVERPDGSNFTLKIRSTKLEDSAMYFCASSESSYEQFFGPGTRLTVL.